This passage covers 32 T cell receptor beta chains from one sample sequenced in a study of T-cell memory formation after mild COVID-19. TCRdb passed the 5' RACE reads through MiXCR, listing each CDR3 protein once. This table has about 110,000 distinct CDR3 sequences, roughly a sixth appearing once. Material for sequencing was PBMCs or a T cell subset sorted from them (not recorded which). The source is a man younger than 35 who had mild COVID-19 (a few samples of this study predate the infection). Cell type and time point are not known.

This chain links TRBV9 with TRBJ1-2, with 10 bases aligning to TRBD1. Germline trimming cut 3 bases from V and 5 bases from J; bases unmatched to any gene: 7. From germline, CDR1 is SGDLS and CDR2 YYNGEE. The CDR3 is made up of 15 amino acids. Here the CDR3 reads CASSEGQGLSYGYTF. The CDR3 DNA follows: TGTGCCAGCAGCGAGGGACAGGGGCTCTCGTATGGCTACACCTTC.

The chain combines TRBV18 with TRBJ2-1, with TRBD2 as a possible D gene (6 bases). The V gene lost 1 base and the J gene lost 2 bases, with 9 bases spanning the gap. CDR1 and CDR2 (germline): KGHSH, LQKENI. The CDR3 consists of 15 residues. CDR3 in amino acids: CASSPQGGPYNEQFF. The CDR3 DNA reads as TGTGCCAGCTCACCACAGGGAGGACCCTACAATGAGCAGTTCTTC. Full variable domain (missing parts from reference TRBV18 and TRBJ2-1): NAGVMQNPRHLVRRRGQEARLRCSPMKGHSHVYWYRQLPEEGLKFMVYLQKENIIDESGMPKERFSAEFPKEGPSILRIQQVVRGDSAAYFCASSPQGGPYNEQFFGPGTRLTVL.

This clonotype was picked up a small number of times. This chain uses TRBV20-1 with TRBJ2-5; no definite D call. CDR1 and CDR2 from the germline V gene are DFQATT and SNEGSKA (reference sequence). The CDR3 is 14 amino acids. The ends were cut back, 2 bases at V and 0 bases at J, with 10 bases in the middle. CDR3 sequence reads: CSARQVQYQETQYF. The CDR3 coding sequence is TGCAGTGCTAGACAGGTCCAATACCAAGAGACCCAGTACTTC.

A few counts support this clonotype. The chain is built from TRBV29-1 and TRBJ2-1; D call uncertain. CDR1 is SQVTM and CDR2 is ANQGSEA in the germline V gene. V dropped 4 bases and J dropped 5 bases, with 12 bases sitting between them. CDR3 size: 13 residues. The CDR3, as DNA: TGCAGCGTTGCCGGGTGGGTTGACAATGAGCAGTTCTTC. The encoded protein is CSVAGWVDNEQFF.

This clonotype was detected only a few times. The chain has TRBV4-1 and TRBJ1-5, with D possibly being TRBD1 (6 bases). Germline V CDR1 and CDR2: MGHRA, YSYEKL. The ends were cut back, 1 base at V and 6 bases at J, with 13 bases in the middle. This CDR3 is built from 15 residues. The CDR3 DNA follows: TGCGCCAGCAGCCAAGGGGGGGCGCAGGGTCAGCCCCAGCATTTT. It specifies CASSQGGAQGQPQHF.

This clonotype turned up a few times. The CDR3 protein is CATSRWQTGETQYF. DNA for the CDR3: TGTGCCACCAGCAGATGGCAGACGGGGGAGACCCAGTACTTC. The chain employs TRBV15 and TRBJ2-5, with D perhaps matching TRBD2 (5 bases). The CDR3 spans 14 residues. Germline V CDR1 and CDR2: LNHNV, YYDKDF (reference sequence). Trimming left V 2 bases short and J 5 bases short, with 12 bases between.

The rearrangement uses TRBV23-1 and TRBJ2-2, with D possibly called TRBD1 or TRBD2 (5 bases each). TRBV23-1 is given ORF status, its function remaining uncertain. This CDR3 region has 17 residues. V was cut by 4 bases and J by 0 bases, with 15 bases left in between. This chain's CDR3 is CASSPPMGESNTGELFF. The CDR3 DNA follows: TGCGCCAGCAGTCCTCCTATGGGGGAGTCGAACACCGGGGAGCTGTTTTTT.

V usage is TRBV6-2 or TRBV6-3 and J usage is TRBJ2-7, with a weak D call TRBD2 (5 bases). Germline values: CDR1 MNHEY, CDR2 SVGEGT. V was trimmed by 2 bases and J by 3 bases, leaving 14 bases between them. The CDR3 is 15 residues long. The CDR3 sequence: CASSYSGVFNYEQYF. DNA of the CDR3: TGTGCCAGCAGTTACAGCGGTGTCTTTAACTACGAGCAGTACTTC.

In its sample, this clonotype was seen a few times. The chain has TRBV5-1 and TRBJ2-5; D may correspond to TRBD1 or TRBD2 (6 bases each). The CDR3 length is 15 residues. Germline V gene data show CDR1 as SGHRS and CDR2 as YFSETQ. The V end lost 0 bases, the J end lost 5 bases, and 14 bases lay between the germline ends. The chain's CDR3 is CASSLDIGGRETQYF. The CDR3 DNA reads as TGCGCCAGCAGCTTGGATATAGGGGGGCGGGAGACCCAGTACTTC. The full variable domain, in which reference TRBV5-1 and TRBJ2-5 provide the parts outside the CDR3, is KAGVTQTPRYLIKTRGQQVTLSCSPISGHRSVSWYQQTPGQGLQFLFEYFSETQRNKGNFPGRFSGRQFSNSRSEMNVSTLELGDSALYLCASSLDIGGRETQYFGPGTRLLVL.

This clonotype has a handful of counts. CDR3 sequence (DNA): TGTGCCAGCAGCCGGGACGGTTATCAGCCCCAGCATTTT. This translates into CASSRDGYQPQHF. The chain has TRBV6-6 and TRBJ1-5; TRBD1 is a possible D gene (5 bases). Germline lookup yields CDR1 MNHNY and CDR2 SVGAGI (reference sequence). The CDR3 sequence is 13 residues long. The ends were cut back, 6 bases at V and 5 bases at J, with 11 bases in the middle.

This clonotype was detected many times. The chain's CDR3 is CASSLDGGAEAFF. CDR3 sequence (DNA): TGTGCCAGCAGCTTAGATGGAGGTGCTGAAGCTTTCTTT. The chain joins TRBV7-9 to TRBJ1-1; D is unclear. With 1 base removed from V and 6 bases from J, the gap between germline ends came to 9 bases. Germline CDR1 and CDR2: SEHNR and FQNEAQ (reference sequence). This CDR3 has 13 residues.

This clonotype was detected a few times. This chain links TRBV28 with TRBJ2-3; tentatively, D is TRBD1 (5 bases). Germline CDR1 reads MDHEN; CDR2 reads SYDVKM. The CDR3 length is 12 residues. The germline V and J ends were trimmed by 7 bases and 2 bases, with 7 bases remaining between them. The CDR3 loop reads CASIGDTDTQYF. CDR3 coding DNA: TGTGCCAGCATAGGGGACACAGATACGCAGTATTTT.

The rearrangement uses TRBV18 and TRBJ1-4; D unclear. The CDR3 spans 15 residues. CDR1 and CDR2 (germline): KGHSH, LQKENI. V shed 2 bases and J shed 0 bases, with 7 bases lying between them. The chain's CDR3 is CASSPVRATNEKLFF. As DNA, the CDR3 is TGTGCCAGCTCACCAGTACGTGCAACTAATGAAAAACTGTTTTTT.

The chain combines TRBV11-3 with TRBJ2-1, with TRBD1 matching 8 bases. CDR1 is SGHNT and CDR2 is YENEEA in the germline V gene. V shed 1 base, J shed 9 bases, and the junction held 5 bases outside the gene matches. This CDR3 spans 14 amino acids. This CDR3 is CASSLGTGFSEQFF. In nucleotides, the CDR3 is TGTGCCAGCAGCTTAGGGACAGGGTTTAGTGAGCAGTTCTTC.

This clonotype was detected only a few times. The chain has TRBV4-3 and TRBJ2-3, with TRBD1 as a possible D gene (5 bases). From germline, CDR1 is LGHNA and CDR2 YSLEER. Trimming pared 3 bases from V and 6 bases from J, leaving 16 bases between. This CDR3 is 15 amino acids long. The CDR3 region has the DNA TGCGCCAGCAGCCAGGCAGGGTTGCACAGTGATACGCAGTATTTT. It translates to CASSQAGLHSDTQYF.

The sample holds one count of this clonotype. The chain recombines TRBV7-2 with TRBJ2-1; 8 bases fit TRBD2. V shed 5 bases, J shed 3 bases, and the junction held 6 bases outside the gene matches. The CDR3 loop spans 15 amino acids. Germline CDR1 is SGHTA and CDR2 is FQGNSA. CDR3 loop: CASSIEGTSYNEQFF. The CDR3 DNA reads as TGTGCCAGCAGCATAGAAGGGACTAGCTACAATGAGCAGTTCTTC.

This clonotype turned up a few times. For the CDR3, the DNA is TGCAGTGCACGGGACAGAAGCCCCTATGGCTACACCTTC. Protein: CSARDRSPYGYTF. The chain uses TRBV20-1 and TRBJ1-2; 7 bases are a match to TRBD1. The CDR3 has 13 amino acids. CDR1 and CDR2 (germline): DFQATT, SNEGSKA (reference sequence). V was pared by 6 bases and J by 4 bases, with 8 bases of the junction left unmatched.

This chain uses TRBV2 with TRBJ1-3; D call uncertain. The V gene lost 1 base and the J gene lost 0 bases, with 7 bases spanning the gap. This CDR3 has 15 residues. CDR1 is SNHLY, CDR2 FYNNEI, per germline. CDR3: CASSEGVNSGNTIYF. The CDR3 DNA reads TGTGCCAGCAGTGAAGGGGTTAACTCTGGAAACACCATATATTTT.

The sample holds a few counts of this clonotype. V and J are TRBV7-9 and TRBJ2-1; the match to TRBD2 covers 7 bases. The ends lost 6 bases at V and 0 bases at J; junction bases unmatched: 5. The CDR3 spans 15 residues. Germline loops: CDR1 SEHNR, CDR2 FQNEAQ (reference sequence). The CDR3 region has the DNA TGTGCCAGCAGACCCGGGGGGAGCTCCTACAATGAGCAGTTCTTC. Amino acids: CASRPGGSSYNEQFF.

The chain uses TRBV5-5 and TRBJ2-7; the match to TRBD2 covers 15 bases. Germline V lookup: CDR1 SGHKS, CDR2 YYEKEE (reference sequence). V was clipped by 0 bases and J by 8 bases; unmatched bases: 3. The CDR3 has 15 residues. In DNA, the CDR3 is TGTGCCAGCAGCTTGGGGACTAGCGGGGGGGTTCAGCAGTACTTC. Translated: CASSLGTSGGVQQYF.

This clonotype showed up many times. Germline is not matched at one junction end, which may reflect a read error. The chain combines TRBV7-9 with TRBJ2-1; TRBD2 aligns across 10 bases. The CDR3 sequence is 12 residues long. Germline CDR1 is SEHNR and CDR2 is FQNEAQ (reference sequence). The CDR3 region has the DNA TGTGCCAGCAGCTCGCGAGCGGGGGGGCCGGTCTTC. Encoded protein: CASSSRAGGPVF.

The rearrangement joins TRBV5-1 to TRBJ2-6; D perhaps matches TRBD2 (6 bases). The CDR3 has 19 amino acids. Trimming removed 7 bases at V and 0 bases at J, with 23 bases between. Germline V CDR1 and CDR2: SGHRS, YFSETQ. CDR3 DNA sequence: TGCGCCAGCGACCGAACGGCCCGGGGACTGAGCTCTGGGGCCAACGTCCTGACTTTC. Its protein product is CASDRTARGLSSGANVLTF. Variable domain in full (rest from reference TRBV5-1 and TRBJ2-6): KAGVTQTPRYLIKTRGQQVTLSCSPISGHRSVSWYQQTPGQGLQFLFEYFSETQRNKGNFPGRFSGRQFSNSRSEMNVSTLELGDSALYLCASDRTARGLSSGANVLTFGAGSRLTVL.

DNA for the CDR3: TGTGCCAGCAGCGTAGCTTCAGGGGGCTTTTACGAGCAGTACTTC. Residues: CASSVASGGFYEQYF. V gene TRBV9 combines with J gene TRBJ2-7, with 8 bases that match TRBD1. Germline V lookup: CDR1 SGDLS, CDR2 YYNGEE. This CDR3 spans 15 amino acids. The J segment lost 4 bases and the V segment lost 0 bases, leaving 6 bases of the junction unmatched.

This chain links TRBV11-2 with TRBJ2-1; 16 bases are shared with TRBD2. The V segment lost 4 bases and the J segment 10 bases; nucleotides outside the gene matches: 4. The CDR3 length is 15 residues. Germline V gives CDR1 SGHAT, CDR2 FQNNGV. This CDR3 is CASSSTGLAGGEQFF. The CDR3 coding sequence is TGTGCCAGCAGCTCTACGGGACTAGCGGGGGGGGAGCAGTTCTTC.

Ten or more counts support this clonotype. The chain uses TRBV7-8 and TRBJ2-7, with 7 bases matching TRBD1. The CDR3 length is 13 residues. V shed 5 bases and J 3 bases; nucleotides not matched to a gene: 4. Per the germline V gene, CDR1 is SGHVS and CDR2 is FQNEAQ. The CDR3 spells CASSPRTGYEQYV. CDR3 bases: TGTGCCAGCAGCCCAAGGACAGGCTACGAGCAGTACGTC.

V and J are TRBV5-5 and TRBJ1-5; TRBD1 might be the D (6 bases). V was shortened by 4 bases and J by 7 bases, with 12 bases between the two germline ends. Germline loops: CDR1 SGHKS, CDR2 YYEKEE (reference sequence). The CDR3 totals 13 residues. For the CDR3, the DNA is TGTGCCAGCAGCCAACAGGGAAACCAGCCCCAGCATTTT. This gives the protein CASSQQGNQPQHF.

The V and J genes are TRBV7-8 and TRBJ1-3; D remains ambiguous. The germline gives CDR1 SGHVS, CDR2 FQNEAQ. Deletions cut 5 bases from V and 0 bases from J, with 11 bases between. This CDR3 contains 15 residues. CDR3 loop: CASSTRAYSGNTIYF. The CDR3 DNA sequence: TGTGCCAGCAGCACCCGGGCCTACTCTGGAAACACCATATATTTT.

The chain uses TRBV18 and TRBJ1-2; no clear D. Trimming stripped 0 bases from V and 6 bases from J, with 11 bases between. This CDR3 is 14 amino acids long. The germline V gene has CDR1 KGHSH and CDR2 LQKENI. The CDR3 bases are TGTGCCAGCTCACCACCGGCCACAAAGGATGGCTACACCTTC. Protein product: CASSPPATKDGYTF.

The chain combines TRBV18 with TRBJ1-6; the D gene is possibly TRBD1 (5 bases). Germline lookup yields CDR1 KGHSH and CDR2 LQKENI. V lost 0 bases and J lost 8, with 5 bases in between. The CDR3 consists of 13 residues. The chain's CDR3 is CASSPPGDSPLHF. The CDR3 DNA reads TGTGCCAGCTCACCACCGGGGGATTCACCCCTCCACTTT.

V gene TRBV6-6 combines with J gene TRBJ2-7; D gene ambiguous. The CDR3 has 13 amino acids. The germline V gene has CDR1 MNHNY and CDR2 SVGAGI (reference sequence). Trimming removed 2 bases from V and 9 bases from J, with 14 bases in between. The CDR3 region has the DNA TGTGCCAGCAGTTACGACCTTCAGGTTGGGCAGTACGTC. It yields the protein CASSYDLQVGQYV.

The genes are TRBV5-6 and TRBJ1-2; D is unclear. With 4 bases removed from V and 4 bases from J, the gap between germline ends came to 8 bases. The CDR3 consists of 12 residues. Germline V gives CDR1 SGHDT, CDR2 YYEEEE. The CDR3 DNA reads TGTGCCAGCAGCGCCGACGTCTATGGCTACACCTTC. It yields the protein CASSADVYGYTF.

This sequence joins TRBV28 and TRBJ2-1; D is unclear. Trimming removed 5 bases from V and 4 bases from J, with 18 bases in between. Germline-derived CDR1 and CDR2 are MDHEN and SYDVKM. This CDR3 is 16 amino acids long. The CDR3, as DNA: TGTGCCAGCAGTCCCTCGTCAGCAGATGAATACAATGAGCAGTTCTTC. Translation gives CASSPSSADEYNEQFF. Filled out from reference TRBV28 and TRBJ2-1, the complete variable domain reads DVKVTQSSRYLVKRTGEKVFLECVQDMDHENMFWYRQDPGLGLRLIYFSYDVKMKEKGDIPEGYSVSREKKERFSLILESASTNQTSMYLCASSPSSADEYNEQFFGPGTRLTVL.